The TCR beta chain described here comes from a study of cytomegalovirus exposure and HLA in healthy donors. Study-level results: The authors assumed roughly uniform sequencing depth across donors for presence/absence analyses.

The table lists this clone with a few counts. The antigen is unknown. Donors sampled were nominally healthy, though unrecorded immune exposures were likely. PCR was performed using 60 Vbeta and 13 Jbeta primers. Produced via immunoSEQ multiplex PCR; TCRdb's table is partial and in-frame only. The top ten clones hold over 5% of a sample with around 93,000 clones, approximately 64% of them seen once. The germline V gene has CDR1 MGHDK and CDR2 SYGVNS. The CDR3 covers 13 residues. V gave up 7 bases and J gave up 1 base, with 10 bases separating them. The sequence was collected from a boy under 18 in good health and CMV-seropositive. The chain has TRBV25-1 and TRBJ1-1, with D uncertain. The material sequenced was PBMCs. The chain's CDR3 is CASIPGENTEAFF. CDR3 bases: TGTGCCAGCATTCCGGGAGAGAACACTGAAGCTTTCTTT.